This entry features one T cell receptor beta chain sequence. Participants came from about 24 US areas, aged roughly 18 to 95 years. This entry comes from a study of blood T cell repertoires in COVID-19. The table came from immunoSEQ multiplex PCR; TCRdb's copy has only in-frame clones and leaves some out. The sample contains about 150,000 clones, 65% to 85% of which appear only once. This CDR3 has 15 amino acids. Germline V gene lookup returns CDR1 SGHAT and CDR2 FQNNGV. V trimming: 5 bases; J trimming: 5 bases; junction bases outside the gene matches: 9. V is TRBV11-2 and J is TRBJ2-5; 9 positions agree with TRBD1. Sample: PBMCs or T cells enriched from blood (not recorded which). The TCR originated in a man in his 70s who had been exposed to COVID-19. The CDR3, as DNA: TGTGCCAGCAGCGTCCGGGACAGGGACTGGGAGACCCAGTACTTC. Its translation is CASSVRDRDWETQYF.